These 23 T cell receptor delta chains share one sample of origin, sequenced in a study of γδ T cells in repeated Plasmodium falciparum infection (dated by TCRdb to the early 2020s). The library was prepared using multiplex PCR. TCRdb names Illumina MiSeq as the instrument used. Via CATT, TCRdb reprocessed the public reads, and rows with identical DNA were then joined. The sample includes over 55,000 delta-chain clones, with around 1.5% observed a single time. The leading ten clones occupy approximately 15% of the sample. For bulk TCR repertoire analysis, Vgamma9/Vdelta2+ and Vdelta2-negative gammadelta T cell populations were flow-sorted out of peripheral blood mononuclear cells. Sequenced input: gamma-delta T cells from blood. These receptors were obtained from a pool of human donors (malaria-infected and uninfected, not separated).

Many counts were recorded for this clone. TCRdb attributes to this sequence the protein of a much larger clone, which differs from the DNA translation at residue 4; a read error is likely, and the protein displayed is translated from the DNA. The chain has TRDV2 and TRDJ1; 12 bases align to TRDD3. No J gene was available from TCRdb, and it was assigned here by a germline match of the DNA. Germline loops: CDR1 GEAIGNYY, CDR2 EKD. This CDR3 has 21 residues. The CDR3 DNA reads TGTGCCTGTGGCACCGCATGGGGTACTGGGGGATACTATCCGTACACCGATAAACTCATCTTT. It translates to CACGTAWGTGGYYPYTDKLIF.

To note about this clone: This DNA translates differently at residue 3 from the TCRdb protein, which is that of a much larger clone; a read error is likely, and the protein shown is the DNA's own translation. The chain combines TRDV1 with TRDJ1; 10 nucleotides match TRDD3. Germline V CDR1 and CDR2: TSWWSYY, QGS. The CDR3 spans 16 residues. CDR3 bases: TGTGCTCCTGGGGAACCGACTGGGGGATTCCCCGATAAACTCATCTTT. It encodes CAPGEPTGGFPDKLIF.

By share, this clone counts as large. The same CDR3 also results from other DNA sequences found in this sample. The V and J genes are TRDV2 and TRDJ1; 10 bases align to TRDD3. The CDR3 is 17 residues long. Losses at the gene ends were 0 bases for V and 3 bases for J; bases not matched to a gene: 9. Germline CDR1 is GEAIGNYY and CDR2 is EKD. The CDR3 sequence: CACDTVGGYADPDKLIF. In DNA form, the CDR3 reads TGTGCCTGTGACACCGTAGGGGGATACGCGGATCCCGATAAACTCATCTTT.

This clone was counted ten times or more. The protein recorded in TCRdb matches a much larger clone and deviates from this DNA's translation at residue 12, suggesting a read error; the protein here is obtained by translating the DNA. The V call is TRDV1, the J call TRDJ2, with D perhaps TRDD2 or TRDD3 (5 bases each). Trimming removed 1 base from V and 4 bases from J, with 25 bases in between. The CDR3 length is 20 residues. Germline assignment: CDR1 TSWWSYY and CDR2 QGS. The CDR3 DNA reads as TGTGCTCTTGGGGAACCTCTCCTAAGTGGGATTCACGATGAGACAGCACAACTCTTCTTT. As protein: CALGEPLLSGIHDETAQLFF.

This clone was detected only a few times. An end of the junction does not agree with germline; a read error may underlie this. The genes are TRDV1 and TRDJ1, with TRDD3 matching over 12 bases. Germline assignment: CDR1 TSWWSYY and CDR2 QGS. The CDR3 is made up of 10 amino acids. The CDR3 loop is CAGGYEKLIF. The CDR3 DNA reads TGCGCTGGGGGATACGAGAAACTCATCTTT.

As regards this clone: With only one base between it and a far larger clone, this is likely a read error. The same CDR3 is also encoded by other DNA sequences in this sample. The rearrangement uses TRDV1 and TRDJ1; 8 bases line up with TRDD3. Here the J gene was assigned by germline matching of the DNA, as TCRdb has none. There are 21 residues in the CDR3. V lost 5 bases and J lost 7; bases outside the gene matches: 30. CDR1 TSWWSYY and CDR2 QGS come from the germline V gene. The CDR3 DNA sequence: TGTGCTCTTGGGAATGGCTTCCCTATCCTTCTGGGGGACCTGGGGGCCGGTAAACTCATCTTT. This codes for CALGNGFPILLGDLGAGKLIF.

The chain has TRDV1 and TRDJ1, with D maybe TRDD3 (5 bases). The J gene, left out of TCRdb, was set here by checking the DNA against germline. Germline lookup yields CDR1 TSWWSYY and CDR2 QGS. The CDR3 totals 17 residues. The V end was cut by 5 bases, the J end by 3 bases, with 22 bases between. DNA for the CDR3: TGTGCTCTTGGGCCCCTCTTCAGGGTGGGGTCCCCCGATAAACTCATCTTT. Its translation is CALGPLFRVGSPDKLIF.

This clone appeared a few times. With a far larger clone one base away, a read error is the likely cause. Different DNA sequences within this sample yield the same CDR3. The rearrangement links TRDV1 to TRDJ1; tentative D call: TRDD3 (5 bases). No J gene was available from TCRdb, and it was assigned here by a germline match of the DNA. This CDR3 comprises 18 residues. CDR1 and CDR2 (germline): TSWWSYY, QGS. The CDR3 region has the DNA TGTGCCCTTGGGGAAGTGTACCCGCGGGAATCGTACACCGATAAACTCATCTTT. Translating it yields CALGEVYPRESYTDKLIF.

In its sample, this clone was seen many times. For this DNA, TCRdb reports the protein of a much larger clone, which diverges at residue 7, most likely from a read error; the protein presented here is translated directly from the DNA. The rearrangement uses TRDV1 and TRDJ1; 13 bases line up with TRDD3. J lost 0 bases, V lost 3 bases, and 13 bases had no gene match. The germline gives CDR1 TSWWSYY, CDR2 QGS. The CDR3 runs to 20 residues. The CDR3 DNA sequence: TGTGCTCTTGGGGATCTCGTTTCGTACTGGGGGATACGGCACACCGATAAACTCATCTTT. This sequence encodes CALGDLVSYWGIRHTDKLIF.

Concerning this clone: A far larger clone is one base from this, pointing to a likely read error. Other DNA sequences of this sample code for an identical CDR3. The chain recombines TRDV1 with TRDJ1; D is undetermined. This CDR3 contains 14 residues. CDR1 is TSWWSYY, CDR2 QGS, per germline. The CDR3 reads CALGELIGSDKLIF. The CDR3 bases are TGTGCTCTTGGTGAACTCATCGGGTCCGATAAACTCATCTTT.

A few counts support this clone. A far larger clone is off by one base, so a read error is likely. Within the sample, other DNA sequences also encode this same CDR3. The V gene is TRDV1, the J gene TRDJ3; D tentatively reads TRDD2 or TRDD3 (5 bases each). Looked up from germline, CDR1 is TSWWSYY and CDR2 is QGS. The CDR3 is 27 residues long. CDR3 sequence: CALGVLTTYRAWRIDGITSWDTRQMFF. The CDR3 coding sequence is TGTGCCCTTGGGGTCCTCACTACCTACCGTGCGTGGCGGATAGACGGAATAACCTCCTGGGACACCCGACAGATGTTTTTC.

This clone has ten or more counts. TCRdb has a much larger clone's protein, which differs at residue 12 from the translation of this DNA, likely because of a read error; what is shown is the protein translated from the DNA. The J gene is TRDJ1, the V gene TRDV1, with a weak D call TRDD3 (5 bases). The CDR3 runs to 18 residues. Germline-derived CDR1 and CDR2 are TSWWSYY and QGS. V was pared by 9 bases and J by 0 bases, with 26 bases between. The CDR3 DNA reads as TGTGCTCTCAAAAAAGGGGGCCCCCCACGTCCGCACACCGATAAACTCATCTTT. Protein: CALKKGGPPRPHTDKLIF.

On this clone itself: The protein TCRdb gives is from a much larger clone and does not agree with this DNA's translation at residue 9, likely a read error; the protein shown here comes from the DNA. The chain combines TRDV1 with TRDJ1, with 11 positions matching TRDD3. The J gene is not listed in TCRdb, so it was assigned here from a DNA match to germline. The J segment lost 0 bases and the V segment lost 1 base, leaving 16 bases of the junction unmatched. The CDR3 sequence is 21 residues long. Germline CDR1 and CDR2: TSWWSYY and QGS. The CDR3 DNA follows: TGTGCTCTTGGGGAACGGATCCGGCACTGGGGGATAAGTTCTTACACCGATAAACTCATCTTT. Translating it yields CALGERIRHWGISSYTDKLIF.

This clone was seen a handful of times. TCRdb assigns this DNA the protein of a much larger clone, which departs from its translation at residue 14; this likely reflects a read error, and the protein shown comes from translating the DNA. J is TRDJ1 and V is TRDV1; TRDD3 is a possible D gene (8 bases). Matching the DNA to germline supplied the J gene, which TCRdb does not give. CDR1 and CDR2 (germline): TSWWSYY, QGS. V lost 4 bases and J lost 2, with 32 bases in between. This CDR3 is 21 amino acids long. CDR3: CALGVGLPVDHWGAPTDKLIF. For the CDR3, the DNA is TGTGCTCTTGGGGTTGGCCTTCCTGTGGATCACTGGGGGGCCCCGACCGATAAACTCATCTTT.

Comment on this clone: TCRdb lists the protein of a much larger clone for this DNA, which differs at residue 7, so this is likely a read error; the protein given here is translated from the DNA itself. V and J are TRDV1 and TRDJ1, with 7 bases lining up with TRDD3. TCRdb lists no J gene, so it was determined here by aligning the DNA to germline. In germline, CDR1 is TSWWSYY, CDR2 QGS. The CDR3 is 21 amino acids. V gave up 3 bases and J gave up 0 bases; unmatched junction bases: 22. The CDR3 bases are TGTGCTCTTGGGGATCGAGGTTCCCTTGTACTGGGGATGTGGGACACCGATAAACTCATCTTT. Amino acids: CALGDRGSLVLGMWDTDKLIF.

This clone occurred many times. A far larger clone is only one base removed, so a read error is likely. Within the sample, other DNA sequences also encode this same CDR3. V is TRDV1 and J is TRDJ1; the match to TRDD3 covers 11 bases. CDR3 size: 21 residues. In germline, CDR1 is TSWWSYY, CDR2 QGS. The CDR3 loop reads CALGVPSYGIWGIRPGVKLIF. CDR3 bases: TGCGCTCTTGGGGTTCCTTCCTACGGGATATGGGGGATACGCCCAGGGGTTAAACTCATCTTT.

There are many counts of this clone. TCRdb lists the protein of a much larger clone for this DNA, which differs at residue 12, so this is likely a read error; the protein given here is translated from the DNA itself. This chain uses TRDV1 with TRDJ1; TRDD3 matches 8 bases. This CDR3 comprises 20 residues. Losses at the gene ends were 1 base for V and 0 bases for J; bases not matched to a gene: 16. CDR1 and CDR2 from the germline V gene are TSWWSYY and QGS. The DNA for the CDR3 is TGTGCTCTTGGGGAACCGTATAGTTGGGGGATTTTCCTTTACACCGATAAACTCATCTTT. This sequence encodes CALGEPYSWGIFLYTDKLIF.

A word on this clone: The protein recorded in TCRdb matches a much larger clone and deviates from this DNA's translation at residue 16, suggesting a read error; the protein here is obtained by translating the DNA. CDR3 in DNA: TGTGCTCTTGGGGAATTTAGCCCAGCACACCGGGGATTCAGATTCGCCGATAAACTCATCTTT. The encoded protein is CALGEFSPAHRGFRFADKLIF. This chain connects TRDV1 to TRDJ1; perhaps TRDD3 as D (6 bases). CDR3 length equals 21 residues. CDR1 is TSWWSYY, CDR2 QGS, per germline. V lost 2 bases and J 3 bases, leaving 31 bases between the germline ends.

A note on this clone: TCRdb's listed protein matches a much larger clone and diverges from this DNA's translation at residue 7, likely through a read error; the protein shown comes from the DNA. V and J are TRDV1 and TRDJ1; 10 bases are a match to TRDD3. Germline matching of the DNA provided the J gene here, since TCRdb leaves it blank. The CDR3 is 21 residues long. Trimming at V came to 2 bases and at J to 4 bases, leaving 22 bases not matched to a gene. In germline, CDR1 is TSWWSYY, CDR2 QGS. The CDR3 nucleotides are TGTGCTCTTGGGGAAATTGGGTCCTACCGATACTGGGGGATCCCTTACGATAAACTCATCTTT. Amino acids: CALGEIGSYRYWGIPYDKLIF.

A remark on this clone: TCRdb's listed protein matches a much larger clone and diverges from this DNA's translation at residue 16, likely through a read error; the protein shown comes from the DNA. The CDR3, as DNA: TGTGCCTGTGACACCGTTGGTAGCGCGGTAAAAGGGGGATACGCAGTCGCCACCGATAAACTCATCTTT. It codes for CACDTVGSAVKGGYAVATDKLIF. The chain carries TRDV2 and TRDJ1, with 10 bases lining up with TRDD3. TCRdb carries no J gene annotation; the J gene was assigned here by matching the DNA with germline. Germline CDR1 GEAIGNYY, CDR2 EKD. The CDR3 is 23 residues long. The junction had 25 bases not matched to a gene; V was cut back by 0 bases and J by 1 base.

This clone was counted between two and nine times. The TCRdb protein comes from a much larger clone and disagrees with this DNA's translation at residue 2, likely due to a read error; the protein given here is derived from the DNA. This rearrangement joins TRDV1 to TRDJ1, with D perhaps TRDD3 (6 bases). The CDR3 loop spans 14 amino acids. In germline, CDR1 is TSWWSYY, CDR2 QGS. DNA for the CDR3: TGTTCACTTGAGATTCCTTGGGGATCTGGTAAACTCATCTTT. Translated, it gives CSLEIPWGSGKLIF.

A word on this clone: A far larger clone lies a single base away; this is likely a read error. The same CDR3 also results from other DNA sequences found in this sample. The J gene is TRDJ1, the V gene TRDV1, with no clear D. In the absence of a J gene in TCRdb, the DNA was matched to germline to assign it here. The V gene lost 0 bases and the J gene lost 5 bases, with 25 bases spanning the gap. Germline CDR1 TSWWSYY, CDR2 QGS. CDR3 size: 19 residues. The chain's CDR3 is CALGELGFLRTPGMDKLIF. Here the CDR3 DNA reads TGTGCTCTTGGGGAACTAGGCTTTCTACGGACCCCTGGTATGGATAAACTCATCTTT.

This clone was recorded at least ten times. The protein held in TCRdb is that of a much larger clone and does not match this DNA's translation at residue 9, likely because of a read error; the protein shown is translated from the DNA. DNA of the CDR3: TGTGCTCTTGGGGAACTGGCTTGGATGCCGTACACCGATAAACTCATCTTT. As protein: CALGELAWMPYTDKLIF. V gene TRDV1 combines with J gene TRDJ1; D is unclear. Here the J gene came from matching the DNA to germline, since TCRdb omits it. The CDR3 extends over 17 amino acids. CDR1 and CDR2 (germline): TSWWSYY, QGS. The germline V and J ends were trimmed by 0 bases and 0 bases, with 14 bases remaining between them.